The subject of this entry is one TCR beta chain. Synthetic inline TR CDR3 controls covering all V-J pairings were spiked into each PCR. Clones were sequenced by immunoSEQ multiplex PCR, and TCRdb holds only the in-frame ones, with some missing. Among more than 25,000 clones listed, more than 75% were seen once. CDR1 is SGDLS and CDR2 is YYNGEE in the germline V gene. With V trimmed by 3 bases and J by 4 bases, 4 bases remained unmatched. There are 14 residues in the CDR3. The data were taken from a study of multiple sclerosis patients with progressive multifocal leukoencephalopathy. About the research overall: Multiple sclerosis patients on natalizumab who never developed PML served as longitudinally sampled controls.

Specified time point: before natalizumab initiation. The sample consisted of PBMCs. The TCR sequence derives from a human donor with multiple sclerosis. The V gene is TRBV9, the J gene TRBJ1-2; 9 bases map to TRBD1. The CDR3 DNA reads TGTGCCAGCAGCGGCCTGACAGGGGGCTATGGCTACACCTTC. Protein sequence: CASSGLTGGYGYTF.